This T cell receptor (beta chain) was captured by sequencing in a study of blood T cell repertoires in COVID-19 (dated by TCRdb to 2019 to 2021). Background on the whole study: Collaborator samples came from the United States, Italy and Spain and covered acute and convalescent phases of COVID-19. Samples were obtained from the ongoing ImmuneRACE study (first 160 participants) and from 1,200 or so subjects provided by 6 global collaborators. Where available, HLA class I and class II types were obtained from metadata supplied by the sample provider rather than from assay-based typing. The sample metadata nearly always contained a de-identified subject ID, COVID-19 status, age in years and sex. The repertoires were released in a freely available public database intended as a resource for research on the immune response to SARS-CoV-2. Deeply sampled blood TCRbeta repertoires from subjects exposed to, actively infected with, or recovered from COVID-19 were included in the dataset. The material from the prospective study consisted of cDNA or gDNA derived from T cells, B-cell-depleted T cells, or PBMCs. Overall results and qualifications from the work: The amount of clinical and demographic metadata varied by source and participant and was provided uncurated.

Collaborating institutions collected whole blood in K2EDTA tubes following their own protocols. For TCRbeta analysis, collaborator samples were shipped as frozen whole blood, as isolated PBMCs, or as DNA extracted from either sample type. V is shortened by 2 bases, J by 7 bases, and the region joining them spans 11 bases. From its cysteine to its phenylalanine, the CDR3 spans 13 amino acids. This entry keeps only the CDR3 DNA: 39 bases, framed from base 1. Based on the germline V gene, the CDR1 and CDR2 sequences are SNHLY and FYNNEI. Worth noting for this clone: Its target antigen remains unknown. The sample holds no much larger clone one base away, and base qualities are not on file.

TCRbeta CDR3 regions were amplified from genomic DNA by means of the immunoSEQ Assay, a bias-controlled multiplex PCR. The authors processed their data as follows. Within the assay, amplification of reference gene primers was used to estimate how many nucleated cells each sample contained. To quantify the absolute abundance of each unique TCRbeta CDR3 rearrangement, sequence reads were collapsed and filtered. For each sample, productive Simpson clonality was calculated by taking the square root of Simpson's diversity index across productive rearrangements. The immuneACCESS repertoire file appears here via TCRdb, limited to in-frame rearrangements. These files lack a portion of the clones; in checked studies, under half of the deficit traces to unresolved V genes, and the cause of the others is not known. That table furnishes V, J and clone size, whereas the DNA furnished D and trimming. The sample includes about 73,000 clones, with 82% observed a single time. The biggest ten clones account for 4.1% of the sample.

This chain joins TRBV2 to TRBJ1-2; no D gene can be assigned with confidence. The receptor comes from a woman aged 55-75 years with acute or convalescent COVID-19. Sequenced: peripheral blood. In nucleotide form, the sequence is TGTGCCAGCAGTGAAAGTGGTCTCGGTGGCTACACCTTC. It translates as CASSESGLGGYTF.